These T cell receptor beta chains were read from a single sample in a study of vaccination effects on CD4 cells after COVID-19. Repertoires were generated with immunoSEQ multiplex PCR, while TCRdb's copy carries only in-frame clones and drops some. The sample lists approximately 24,000 clones; 60% to 85% were seen once. These receptors lack a known antigen. The sample consisted of CD4+ T cells from PBMCs cultured with HCoV-NL63 spike peptides, taken after COVID-19 vaccination. The receptors were gathered from a human donor who received a COVID-19 vaccine. Both conserved end residues are part of each CDR3. Each record gives: V gene, J gene, CDR3 protein.

>TRBV24-1|TRBJ2-2
CATSDLLAGDNTGELFF
>TRBV9|TRBJ1-6
CASSVSTSNNSPLHF
>TRBV6-6|TRBJ1-5
CASSGGTGEAPQHF
>TRBV15|TRBJ1-3
CATSSEETGNTIYF
>TRBV10-3|TRBJ1-1
CAISESGRSNTEAFF
>TRBV27|TRBJ1-5
CASSFEGNQPQHF
>TRBV30|TRBJ2-6
CARGEGAGANVLTF
>TRBV2|TRBJ2-5
CASNPGLAGYRETQYF
>TRBV19|TRBJ1-5
CASSMGSGFYSNQPQHF
>TRBV11-1|TRBJ2-1
CASRPLAGSNEQFF
>TRBV11-2|TRBJ2-5
CASSLRETQYF
>TRBV18|TRBJ2-3
CASSPLDDTQYF
>TRBV5-1|TRBJ2-1
CASSLARGVDNEQFF
>TRBV28|TRBJ1-2
CASSPKAVHSYGYTF
>TRBV2|TRBJ2-3
CASSPGPSGTQYF
>TRBV5-6|TRBJ1-2
CASSSRQGDWDGYTF
>TRBV5-1|TRBJ2-7
CASSLYSMSEQYF
>TRBV29-1|TRBJ2-1
CSALGQVNEQFF
>TRBV3-1/TRBV3-2|TRBJ1-1
CASSADLHTEAFF
>TRBV2|TRBJ1-1
CASRRGQSNTEAFF
>TRBV12-3/TRBV12-4|TRBJ1-2
CASSLSSRAGYTF
>TRBV3-1/TRBV3-2|TRBJ2-5
CASSQRGAETQYF
>TRBV5-1|TRBJ2-1
CASSLVGPPGREQFF
>TRBV21-1|TRBJ1-5
CASSKIGRGFNQPQHF
>TRBV7-9|TRBJ1-5
CASSPRTGLGQPQHF
>TRBV18|TRBJ1-1
CASSPQGGMNTEAFF
>TRBV2|TRBJ2-1
CASTRLAGWSYNEQFF